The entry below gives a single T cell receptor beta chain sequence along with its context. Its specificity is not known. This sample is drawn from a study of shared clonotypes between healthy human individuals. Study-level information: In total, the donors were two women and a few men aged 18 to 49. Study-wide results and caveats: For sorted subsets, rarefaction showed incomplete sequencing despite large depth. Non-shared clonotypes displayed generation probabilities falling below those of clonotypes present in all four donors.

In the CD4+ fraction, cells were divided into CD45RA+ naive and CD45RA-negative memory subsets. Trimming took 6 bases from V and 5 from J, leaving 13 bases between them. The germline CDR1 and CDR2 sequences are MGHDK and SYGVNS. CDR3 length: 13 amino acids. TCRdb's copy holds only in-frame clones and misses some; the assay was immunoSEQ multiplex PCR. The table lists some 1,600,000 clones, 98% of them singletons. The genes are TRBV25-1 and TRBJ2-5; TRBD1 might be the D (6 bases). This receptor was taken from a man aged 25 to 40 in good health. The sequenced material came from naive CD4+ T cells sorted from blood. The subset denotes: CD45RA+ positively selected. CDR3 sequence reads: CASRRGKLETQYF. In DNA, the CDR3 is TGTGCCAGCAGGAGGGGGAAGTTGGAGACCCAGTACTTC.